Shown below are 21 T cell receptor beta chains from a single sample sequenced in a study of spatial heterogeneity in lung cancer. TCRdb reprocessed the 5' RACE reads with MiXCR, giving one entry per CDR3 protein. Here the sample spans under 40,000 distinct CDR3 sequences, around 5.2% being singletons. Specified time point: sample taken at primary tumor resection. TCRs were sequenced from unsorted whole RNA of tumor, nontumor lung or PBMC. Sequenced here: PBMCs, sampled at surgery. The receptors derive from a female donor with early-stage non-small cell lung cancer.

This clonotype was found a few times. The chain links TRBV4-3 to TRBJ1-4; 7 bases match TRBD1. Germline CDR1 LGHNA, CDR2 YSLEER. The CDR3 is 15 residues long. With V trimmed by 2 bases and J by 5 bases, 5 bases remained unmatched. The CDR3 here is CASSQPGGLNEKLFF. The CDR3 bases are TGCGCCAGCAGCCAACCAGGGGGATTAAATGAAAAACTGTTTTTT.

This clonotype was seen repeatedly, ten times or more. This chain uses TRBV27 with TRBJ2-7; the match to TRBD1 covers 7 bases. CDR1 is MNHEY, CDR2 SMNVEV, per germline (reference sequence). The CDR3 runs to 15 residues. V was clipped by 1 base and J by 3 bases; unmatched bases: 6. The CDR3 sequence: CASSLLARGNYEQYF. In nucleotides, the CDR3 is TGTGCCAGCAGTTTATTGGCCAGGGGGAACTACGAGCAGTACTTC.

CDR3 DNA sequence: TGTGCCAGTAGGCAGACTAGCGGGGGGACCCGGACCCCCACAGATACGCAGTATTTT. Residues: CASRQTSGGTRTPTDTQYF. V gene TRBV19 combines with J gene TRBJ2-3; 13 positions match TRBD2. The CDR3 extends over 19 amino acids. The trim removed 6 bases at V and 2 bases at J, leaving 14 bases unmatched. Germline assignment: CDR1 LNHDA and CDR2 SQIVND (reference sequence).

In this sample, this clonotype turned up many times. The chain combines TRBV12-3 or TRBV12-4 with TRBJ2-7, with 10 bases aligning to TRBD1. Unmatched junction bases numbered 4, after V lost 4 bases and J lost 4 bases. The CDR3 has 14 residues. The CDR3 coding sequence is TGTGCCAGCAGTTCCCGGGACAGGGGTTACGAGCAGTACTTC. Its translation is CASSSRDRGYEQYF.

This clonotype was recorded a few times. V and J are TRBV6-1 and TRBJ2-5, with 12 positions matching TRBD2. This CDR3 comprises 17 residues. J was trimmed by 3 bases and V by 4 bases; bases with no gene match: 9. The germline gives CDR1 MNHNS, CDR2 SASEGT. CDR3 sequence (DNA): TGTGCCAGCAGTGGCAGACTAGCGGGGGCTGTAAAAGAGACCCAGTACTTC. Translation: CASSGRLAGAVKETQYF.

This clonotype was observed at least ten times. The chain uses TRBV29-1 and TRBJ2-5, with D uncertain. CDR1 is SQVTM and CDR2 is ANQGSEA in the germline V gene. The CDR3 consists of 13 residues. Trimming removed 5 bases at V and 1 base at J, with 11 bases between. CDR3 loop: CSVPWVIQETQYF. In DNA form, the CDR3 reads TGCAGCGTTCCATGGGTGATCCAAGAGACCCAGTACTTC. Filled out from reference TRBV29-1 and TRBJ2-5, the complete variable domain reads SAVISQKPSRDICQRGTSLTIQCQVDSQVTMMFWYRQQPGQSLTLIATANQGSEATYESGFVIDKFPISRPNLTFSTLTVSNMSPEDSSIYLCSVPWVIQETQYFGPGTRLLVL.

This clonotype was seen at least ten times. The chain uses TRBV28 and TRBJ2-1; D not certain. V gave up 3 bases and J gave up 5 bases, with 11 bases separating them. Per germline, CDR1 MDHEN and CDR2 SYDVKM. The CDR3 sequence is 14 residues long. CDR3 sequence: CASSFEGSHNEQFF. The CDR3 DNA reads TGTGCCAGCAGTTTTGAAGGCAGTCACAATGAGCAGTTCTTC.

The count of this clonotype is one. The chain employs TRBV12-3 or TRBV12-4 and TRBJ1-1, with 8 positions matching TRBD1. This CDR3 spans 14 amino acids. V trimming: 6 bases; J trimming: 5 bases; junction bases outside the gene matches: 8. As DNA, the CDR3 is TGTGCCAGCAGCCTCCGGGACAGGACTACTGAAGCTTTCTTT. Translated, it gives CASSLRDRTTEAFF.

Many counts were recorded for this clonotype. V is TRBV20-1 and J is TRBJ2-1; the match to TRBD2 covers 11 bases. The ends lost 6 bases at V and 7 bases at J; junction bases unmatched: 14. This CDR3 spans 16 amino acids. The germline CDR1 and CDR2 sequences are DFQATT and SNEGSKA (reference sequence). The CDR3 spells CSALRLAGGRWNEQFF. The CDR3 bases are TGCAGTGCATTACGGTTAGCGGGGGGGCGTTGGAATGAGCAGTTCTTC.

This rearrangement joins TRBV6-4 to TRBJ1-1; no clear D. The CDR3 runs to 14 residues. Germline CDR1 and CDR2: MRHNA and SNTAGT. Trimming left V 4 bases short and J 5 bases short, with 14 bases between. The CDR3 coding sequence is TGTGCCAGCAGTGCCGCAGTCGGTGGGACTGAAGCTTTCTTT. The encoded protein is CASSAAVGGTEAFF.

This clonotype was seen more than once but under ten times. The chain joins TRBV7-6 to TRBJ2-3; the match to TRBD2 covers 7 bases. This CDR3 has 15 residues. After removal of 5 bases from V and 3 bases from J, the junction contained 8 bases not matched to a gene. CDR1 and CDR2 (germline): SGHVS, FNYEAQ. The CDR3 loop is CASSPRGERTDTQYF. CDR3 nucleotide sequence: TGTGCCAGCAGCCCCCGGGGGGAGAGAACAGATACGCAGTATTTT.

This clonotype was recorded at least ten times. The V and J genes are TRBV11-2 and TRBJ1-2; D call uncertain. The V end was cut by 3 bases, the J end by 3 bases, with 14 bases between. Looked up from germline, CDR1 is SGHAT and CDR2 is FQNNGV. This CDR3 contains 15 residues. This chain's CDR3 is CASSFSPGNDYGYTF. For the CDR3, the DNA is TGTGCCAGCAGCTTTAGTCCCGGGAATGACTATGGCTACACCTTC.

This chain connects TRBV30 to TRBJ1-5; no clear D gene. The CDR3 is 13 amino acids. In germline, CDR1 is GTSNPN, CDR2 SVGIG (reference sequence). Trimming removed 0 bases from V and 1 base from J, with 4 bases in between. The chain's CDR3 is CAWSVDSNQPQHF. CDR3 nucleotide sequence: TGTGCCTGGAGTGTGGACAGCAATCAGCCCCAGCATTTT.

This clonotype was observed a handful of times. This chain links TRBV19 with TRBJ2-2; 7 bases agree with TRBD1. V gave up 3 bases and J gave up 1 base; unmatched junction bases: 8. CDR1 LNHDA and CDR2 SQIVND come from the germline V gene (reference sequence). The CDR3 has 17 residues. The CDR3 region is CASSMLGQSRNTGELFF. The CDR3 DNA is TGTGCCAGTAGTATGCTGGGACAGTCAAGGAACACCGGGGAGCTGTTTTTT.

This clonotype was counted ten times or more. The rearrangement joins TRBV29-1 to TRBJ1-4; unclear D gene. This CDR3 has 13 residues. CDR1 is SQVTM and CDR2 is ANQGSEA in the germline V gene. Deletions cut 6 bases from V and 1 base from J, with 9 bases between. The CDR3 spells CSVGRGTNEKLFF. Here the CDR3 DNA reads TGCAGCGTGGGCCGGGGAACTAATGAAAAACTGTTTTTT. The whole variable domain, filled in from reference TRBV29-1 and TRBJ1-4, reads SAVISQKPSRDICQRGTSLTIQCQVDSQVTMMFWYRQQPGQSLTLIATANQGSEATYESGFVIDKFPISRPNLTFSTLTVSNMSPEDSSIYLCSVGRGTNEKLFFGSGTQLSVL.

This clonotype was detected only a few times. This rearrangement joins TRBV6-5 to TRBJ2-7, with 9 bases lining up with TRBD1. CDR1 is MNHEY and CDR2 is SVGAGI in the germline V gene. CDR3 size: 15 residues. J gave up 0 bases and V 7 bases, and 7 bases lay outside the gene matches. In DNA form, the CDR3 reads TGTGCCAGCAAATACGGACAGGGGAGCTCCTACGAGCAGTACTTC. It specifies CASKYGQGSSYEQYF.

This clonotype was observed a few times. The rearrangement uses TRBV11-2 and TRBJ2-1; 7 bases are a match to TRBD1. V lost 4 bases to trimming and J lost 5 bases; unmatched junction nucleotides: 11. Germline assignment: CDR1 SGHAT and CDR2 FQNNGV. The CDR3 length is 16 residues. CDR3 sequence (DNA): TGTGCCAGCAGCTCCCAACCGGGACAGACTAACAATGAGCAGTTCTTC. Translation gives CASSSQPGQTNNEQFF.

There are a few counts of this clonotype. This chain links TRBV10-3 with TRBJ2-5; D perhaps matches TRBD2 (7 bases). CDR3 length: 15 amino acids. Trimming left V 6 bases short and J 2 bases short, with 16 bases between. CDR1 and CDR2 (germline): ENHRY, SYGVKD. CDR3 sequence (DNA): TGTGCCATCAGCCGAGCGGGGACACCACAAGAGACCCAGTACTTC. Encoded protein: CAISRAGTPQETQYF.

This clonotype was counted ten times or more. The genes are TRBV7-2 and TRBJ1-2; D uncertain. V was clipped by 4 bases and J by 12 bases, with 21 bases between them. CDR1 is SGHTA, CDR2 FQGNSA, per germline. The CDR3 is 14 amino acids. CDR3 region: CASSSPLGRGVNTF. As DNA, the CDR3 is TGTGCCAGCAGCTCACCACTAGGGCGCGGGGTAAACACCTTC.

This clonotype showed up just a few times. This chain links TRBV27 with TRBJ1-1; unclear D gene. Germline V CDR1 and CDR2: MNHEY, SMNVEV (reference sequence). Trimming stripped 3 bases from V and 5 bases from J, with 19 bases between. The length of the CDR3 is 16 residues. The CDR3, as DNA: TGTGCCAGCAGTTTCTTGGGGTGGGCCGGCGGGACTGAAGCTTTCTTT. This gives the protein CASSFLGWAGGTEAFF.

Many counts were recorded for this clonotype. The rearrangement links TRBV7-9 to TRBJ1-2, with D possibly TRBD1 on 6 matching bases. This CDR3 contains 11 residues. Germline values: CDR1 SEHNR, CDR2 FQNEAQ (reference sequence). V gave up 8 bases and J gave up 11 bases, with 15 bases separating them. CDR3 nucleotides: TGTGCCAGCGGACAGACCCCACGGTACACCTTC. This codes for CASGQTPRYTF.